These T cell receptor beta chains were read from a single sample in a study of early T cells in non-severe SARS-CoV-2 infection. MiXCR, applied by TCRdb to the 5' RACE reads, yields one record per CDR3 protein. This repertoire shows tens of thousands of distinct CDR3 sequences, more than 10% found once; its top ten account for around 4.5%. The sequenced sample consisted of whole blood. The receptors were sampled from an adult who was a healthcare worker with PCR-confirmed SARS-CoV-2 infection or an uninfected control (not recorded which). Both conserved end residues are part of each CDR3. A D gene is named only where the DNA matches it firmly. Not every row has a clone size; where given, it reads once, few, many or a size class.

D gene	clone size	J gene	V gene	CDR3 protein	CDR3 DNA
.	many	TRBJ2-3	TRBV4-1	CASSPSDSKIPDTQYF	TGCGCCAGCAGCCCCTCGGACAGTAAGATCCCAGATACGCAGTATTTT
.	.	TRBJ2-3	TRBV6-1	CASSVIRRADTQYF	TGTGCCAGCAGTGTAATCCGTCGGGCAGATACGCAGTATTTT
.	.	TRBJ1-6	TRBV6-5	CASSYADGNYNSPLHF	TGTGCCAGCAGTTACGCCGACGGAAACTATAATTCACCCCTCCACTTT
TRBD2	many	TRBJ2-5	TRBV3-1	CASSHGTSGGAVTQYF	TGTGCCAGCAGCCATGGGACTAGCGGGGGGGCGGTGACCCAGTACTTC
.	.	TRBJ2-1	TRBV20-1	CSAFLMGTYNEQFF	TGCAGTGCTTTCCTCATGGGGACCTACAATGAGCAGTTCTTC
.	.	TRBJ2-3	TRBV7-9	CASSPSTGLTDTQYF	TGTGCCAGCAGTCCTTCCACGGGACTTACAGATACGCAGTATTTT
TRBD2	.	TRBJ2-7	TRBV11-1	CASSLRTSGPYEQYF	TGTGCCAGCAGCTTAAGGACTAGCGGGCCCTACGAGCAGTACTTC
.	few	TRBJ2-1	TRBV3-1	CASSLTKGPNSYNEQFF	TGTGCCAGCAGCCTAACCAAGGGACCCAACTCCTACAATGAGCAGTTCTTC
.	.	TRBJ1-1	TRBV28	CASIIAGSRTEAFF	TGTGCCAGCATTATTGCCGGGAGTCGAACTGAAGCTTTCTTT
.	few	TRBJ2-5	TRBV7-6	CASSFLNEETQYF	TGTGCCAGCAGCTTTTTGAATGAGGAGACCCAGTACTTC
.	.	TRBJ1-1	TRBV5-1	CASSFRGRGEAFF	TGCGCCAGCAGCTTTAGGGGTCGGGGAGAAGCTTTCTTT
TRBD1	.	TRBJ1-4	TRBV28	CASSTGQGWEKLFF	TGTGCCAGCAGTACCGGACAGGGGTGGGAAAAACTGTTTTTT
TRBD1	few	TRBJ1-4	TRBV11-2	CASSVQGASEKLFF	TGTGCCAGCAGCGTACAGGGGGCCAGCGAAAAACTGTTTTTT
.	.	TRBJ2-7	TRBV7-8	CASSLNPPTDTGLYEQYF	TGTGCCAGCAGCTTGAACCCGCCTACGGACACGGGACTCTACGAGCAGTACTTC
.	many	TRBJ1-6	TRBV7-9	CASSLVGGAKGSPLHF	TGTGCCAGCAGCTTAGTAGGAGGGGCGAAGGGATCACCCCTCCACTTT
TRBD1	.	TRBJ1-6	TRBV4-1	CASSQVFGTGTYNSPLHF	TGCGCCAGCAGCCAAGTGTTTGGGACAGGGACTTATAATTCACCCCTCCACTTT
.	many	TRBJ1-2	TRBV11-3	CASSPDGYGYTF	TGTGCCAGCAGCCCCGATGGCTATGGCTACACCTTC
.	few	TRBJ1-1	TRBV12-3/TRBV12-4	CASSPGGAPEAFF	TGTGCCAGCAGTCCGGGGGGGGCCCCTGAAGCTTTCTTT
.	many	TRBJ1-3	TRBV5-1	CASSLDRPGNTIYF	TGCGCCAGCAGCTTGGACAGGCCTGGAAACACCATATATTTT
.	.	TRBJ1-5	TRBV7-8	CASSLEGLYSNQPQHF	TGTGCCAGCAGCCTAGAGGGCCTTTATAGCAATCAGCCCCAGCATTTT
.	.	TRBJ1-5	TRBV12-3/TRBV12-4	CARSFVDTNQPQHF	TGTGCCAGAAGTTTTGTAGACACCAATCAGCCCCAGCATTTT
.	.	TRBJ2-3	TRBV20-1	CSAPISGKADTQYF	TGCAGTGCTCCAATCAGCGGAAAGGCTGATACGCAGTATTTT
.	few	TRBJ2-3	TRBV11-2	CASSHNPRVSPGVDTQYF	TGTGCCAGCAGCCACAACCCCAGGGTCTCCCCAGGGGTAGATACGCAGTATTTT
TRBD2	.	TRBJ2-4	TRBV7-2	CASSFIAGGFGNIQYF	TGTGCCAGCAGCTTTATAGCGGGGGGGTTTGGAAACATTCAGTACTTC
.	.	TRBJ2-7	TRBV18	CASSPSGSGEQYF	TGTGCCAGCTCACCGTCGGGGTCAGGCGAGCAGTACTTC
.	.	TRBJ1-6	TRBV2	CATTLDYSPLHF	TGTGCCACCACCCTAGATTATTCACCCCTCCACTTT
.	.	TRBJ2-3	TRBV10-3	CAISSEGRMPSDTQYF	TGTGCCATCAGCTCCGAGGGACGGATGCCCTCAGATACGCAGTATTTT
TRBD2	many	TRBJ2-1	TRBV5-1	CATRTGTSGTYNEQFF	TGCGCCACCCGGACCGGGACTAGCGGGACTTACAATGAGCAGTTCTTC
TRBD2	many	TRBJ2-3	TRBV6-6	CASGETSGVSTDTQYF	TGTGCCAGCGGGGAGACTAGCGGAGTGAGCACAGATACGCAGTATTTT
.	many	TRBJ2-3	TRBV20-1	CSAVEGGLLGRTDTQYF	TGCAGTGCCGTGGAGGGGGGACTACTGGGGCGCACAGATACGCAGTATTTT
.	few	TRBJ2-1	TRBV7-2	CASSPRAPNEQFF	TGTGCCAGCAGCCCCCGGGCCCCCAATGAGCAGTTCTTC
TRBD2	.	TRBJ2-1	TRBV18	CASSPQSGGVGEQFF	TGTGCCAGCTCACCACAGAGCGGGGGGGTAGGTGAGCAGTTCTTC
TRBD2	.	TRBJ2-2	TRBV7-9	CASTPLRGMFTGELFF	TGTGCCAGCACCCCCCTGCGGGGGATGTTCACCGGGGAGCTGTTTTTT
.	.	TRBJ2-3	TRBV30	CAWSDPRLGTSTDTQYF	TGTGCCTGGAGTGATCCCCGGCTGGGGACAAGCACAGATACGCAGTATTTT
TRBD1	many	TRBJ1-1	TRBV18	CASSGTGGRRTEAFF	TGTGCCAGCTCGGGCACAGGGGGAAGAAGGACTGAAGCTTTCTTT
.	many	TRBJ2-2	TRBV11-2	CASKRQPTNTGELFF	TGTGCCAGCAAGCGACAGCCCACGAACACCGGGGAGCTGTTTTTT
.	few	TRBJ1-1	TRBV14	CASSQYRRSENTEAFF	TGTGCCAGCAGCCAATATCGACGTTCCGAGAACACTGAAGCTTTCTTT
.	.	TRBJ2-7	TRBV7-9	CASSLRSDGQYF	TGTGCCAGCAGCTTAAGGTCCGACGGGCAGTACTTC
.	.	TRBJ2-3	TRBV7-3	CARTSTDTQYF	TGTGCCAGAACTAGCACAGATACGCAGTATTTT
.	.	TRBJ1-4	TRBV25-1	CASSPGWGEKLFF	TGTGCCAGCAGTCCAGGGTGGGGTGAAAAACTGTTTTTT
TRBD1	.	TRBJ1-3	TRBV2	CASNRQGRGNTIYF	TGTGCCAGCAATAGACAGGGACGAGGAAACACCATATATTTT
.	.	TRBJ2-7	TRBV6-1	CASSDQTPYEQYF	TGTGCCAGCAGTGATCAGACCCCCTACGAGCAGTACTTC
TRBD2	few	TRBJ2-7	TRBV30	CAWSVLAVFDEQYF	TGTGCCTGGAGTGTACTAGCGGTATTCGACGAGCAGTACTTC
.	few	TRBJ1-5	TRBV3-1	CASSRTQPQHF	TGTGCCAGCAGCCGGACACAGCCCCAGCATTTT
.	many	TRBJ1-2	TRBV10-3	CAISRDGFYGYTF	TGTGCCATCAGTCGAGACGGATTCTATGGCTACACCTTC
.	many	TRBJ2-7	TRBV30	CARKAGLYEQYF	TGTGCCCGGAAGGCAGGGCTCTACGAGCAGTACTTC
TRBD2	few	TRBJ2-5	TRBV7-6	CASSPGGSSKYQETQYF	TGTGCCAGCAGCCCCGGGGGGTCCTCGAAGTACCAAGAGACCCAGTACTTC
.	many	TRBJ2-1	TRBV6-6	CASSYPTSPSDEQFF	TGTGCCAGCAGTTACCCTACTTCTCCCTCGGATGAGCAGTTCTTC
.	few	TRBJ1-1	TRBV7-9	CASSFYQDTEAFF	TGTGCCAGCAGCTTCTACCAGGACACTGAAGCTTTCTTT
.	many	TRBJ1-5	TRBV12-3/TRBV12-4	CASSLGGAKSQPQHF	TGTGCCAGCAGTTTAGGCGGAGCCAAAAGTCAGCCCCAGCATTTT